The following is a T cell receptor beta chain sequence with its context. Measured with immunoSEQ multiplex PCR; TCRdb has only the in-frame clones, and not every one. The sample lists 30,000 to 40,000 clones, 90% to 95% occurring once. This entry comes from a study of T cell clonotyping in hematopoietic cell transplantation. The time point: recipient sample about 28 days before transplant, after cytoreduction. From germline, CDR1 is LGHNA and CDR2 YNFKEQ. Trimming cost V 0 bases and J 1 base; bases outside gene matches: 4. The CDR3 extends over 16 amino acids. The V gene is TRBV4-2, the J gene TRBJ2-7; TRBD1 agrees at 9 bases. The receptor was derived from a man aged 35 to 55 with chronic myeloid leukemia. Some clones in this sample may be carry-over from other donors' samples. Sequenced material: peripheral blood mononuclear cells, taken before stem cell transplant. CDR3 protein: CASSQETGTGSYEQYF. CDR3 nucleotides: TGTGCCAGCAGCCAAGAGACCGGGACAGGGTCCTACGAGCAGTACTTC.